The source of this T cell receptor beta chain is a study of blood T cell repertoires in COVID-19. Study at large: COVID-19 samples from acute and convalescent phases originated in the United States, Italy and Spain. The analysed material was cDNA or gDNA that came from T cells, B-cell-depleted T cells, or PBMCs.

In the authors' workflow: The authors estimated nucleated cell counts from reference gene primer amplification. Clones were sequenced by immunoSEQ multiplex PCR, and TCRdb holds only the in-frame ones, with some missing. V, J and clone size reflect that table, while D and trimming were determined from the DNA. The sample has 62,000 or so clones; 80% to 90% are singletons. Trimming stripped 5 bases from V and 2 bases from J, with 9 bases between. This CDR3 is 13 amino acids long. Germline CDR1 reads SEHNR; CDR2 reads FQNEAQ (reference sequence). The sequence was obtained from an older woman with acute or convalescent COVID-19. The sequenced sample was peripheral blood. The chain is built from TRBV7-9 and TRBJ1-1; D may be TRBD1 (5 bases). This CDR3 is CASSKDINTEAFF. CDR3 DNA: TGTGCCAGCAGCAAGGACATAAACACTGAAGCTTTCTTT.